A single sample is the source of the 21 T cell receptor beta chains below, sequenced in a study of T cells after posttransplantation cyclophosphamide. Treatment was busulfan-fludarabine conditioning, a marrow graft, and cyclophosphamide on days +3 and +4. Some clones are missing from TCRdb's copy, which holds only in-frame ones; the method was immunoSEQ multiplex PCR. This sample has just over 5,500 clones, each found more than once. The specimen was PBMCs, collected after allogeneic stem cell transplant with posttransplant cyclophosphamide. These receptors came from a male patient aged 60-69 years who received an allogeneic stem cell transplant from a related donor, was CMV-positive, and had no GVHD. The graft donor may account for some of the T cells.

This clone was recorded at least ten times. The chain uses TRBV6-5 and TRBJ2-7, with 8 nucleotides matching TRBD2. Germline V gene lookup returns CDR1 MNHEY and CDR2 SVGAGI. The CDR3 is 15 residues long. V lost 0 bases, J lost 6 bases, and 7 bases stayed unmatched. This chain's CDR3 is CASSYSHRGGGEQYF. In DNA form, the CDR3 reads TGTGCCAGCAGTTACTCGCACCGGGGGGGCGGCGAGCAGTACTTC.

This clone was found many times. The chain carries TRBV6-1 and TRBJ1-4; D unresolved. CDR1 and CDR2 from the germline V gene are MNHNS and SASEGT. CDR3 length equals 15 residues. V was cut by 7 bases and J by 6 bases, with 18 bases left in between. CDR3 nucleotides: TGTGCCAGCATCGCCGGGTCTTCACGGGATGAAAAACTGTTTTTT. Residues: CASIAGSSRDEKLFF.

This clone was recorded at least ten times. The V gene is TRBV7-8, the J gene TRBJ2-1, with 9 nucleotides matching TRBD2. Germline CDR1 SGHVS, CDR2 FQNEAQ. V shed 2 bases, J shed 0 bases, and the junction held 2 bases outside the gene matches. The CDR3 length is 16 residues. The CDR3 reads CASSLKRGVSYNEQFF. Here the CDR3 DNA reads TGTGCCAGCAGCTTAAAGCGGGGGGTCTCCTACAATGAGCAGTTCTTC.

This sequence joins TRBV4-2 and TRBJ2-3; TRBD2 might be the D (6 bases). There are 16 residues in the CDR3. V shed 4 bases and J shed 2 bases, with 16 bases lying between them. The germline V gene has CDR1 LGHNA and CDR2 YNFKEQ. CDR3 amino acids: CASSPLAVADTDTQYF. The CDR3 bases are TGTGCCAGCAGCCCATTAGCGGTCGCGGACACAGATACGCAGTATTTT.

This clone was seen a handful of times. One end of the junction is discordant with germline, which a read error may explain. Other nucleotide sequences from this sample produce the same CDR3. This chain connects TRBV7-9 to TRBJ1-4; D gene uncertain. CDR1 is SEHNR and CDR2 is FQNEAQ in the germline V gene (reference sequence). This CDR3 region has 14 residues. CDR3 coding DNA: TGTGCCAGCAGCTTAAGGGCGGGGAATGAGAAACTGTTTTTT. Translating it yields CASSLRAGNEKLFF. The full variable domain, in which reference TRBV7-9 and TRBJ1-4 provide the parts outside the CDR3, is DTGVSQNPRHKITKRGQNVTFRCDPISEHNRLYWYRQTLGQGPEFLTYFQNEAQLEKSRLLSDRFSAERPKGSFSTLEIQRTEQGDSAMYLCASSLRAGNEKLFFGSGTQLSVL.

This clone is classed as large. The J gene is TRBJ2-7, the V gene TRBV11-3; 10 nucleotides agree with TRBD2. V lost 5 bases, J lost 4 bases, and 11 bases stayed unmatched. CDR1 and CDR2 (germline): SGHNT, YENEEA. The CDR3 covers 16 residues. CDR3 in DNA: TGTGCCAGCAGCCCTCTAGCGGGGGCCCCCTGGTACGAGCAGTACTTC. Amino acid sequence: CASSPLAGAPWYEQYF.

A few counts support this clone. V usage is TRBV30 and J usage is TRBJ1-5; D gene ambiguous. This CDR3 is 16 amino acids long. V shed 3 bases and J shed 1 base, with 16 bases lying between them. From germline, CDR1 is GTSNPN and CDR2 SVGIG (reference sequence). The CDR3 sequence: CAWSGGAGGSNQPQHF. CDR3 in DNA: TGTGCCTGGAGCGGCGGCGCGGGCGGGAGCAATCAGCCCCAGCATTTT.

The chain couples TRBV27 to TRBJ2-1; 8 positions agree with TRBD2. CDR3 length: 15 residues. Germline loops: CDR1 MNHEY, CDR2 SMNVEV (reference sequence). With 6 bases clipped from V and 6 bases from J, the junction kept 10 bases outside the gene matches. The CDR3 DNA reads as TGTGCCAGCAGCCTGCGGGGGGCCATTCTCAATGAGCAGTTCTTC. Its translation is CASSLRGAILNEQFF.

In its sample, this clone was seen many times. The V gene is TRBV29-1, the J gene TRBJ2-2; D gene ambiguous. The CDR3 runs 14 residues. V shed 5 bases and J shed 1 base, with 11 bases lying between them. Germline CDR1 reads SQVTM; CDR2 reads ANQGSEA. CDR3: CSVLWARNTGELFF. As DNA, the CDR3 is TGCAGCGTTTTATGGGCCAGGAACACCGGGGAGCTGTTTTTT.

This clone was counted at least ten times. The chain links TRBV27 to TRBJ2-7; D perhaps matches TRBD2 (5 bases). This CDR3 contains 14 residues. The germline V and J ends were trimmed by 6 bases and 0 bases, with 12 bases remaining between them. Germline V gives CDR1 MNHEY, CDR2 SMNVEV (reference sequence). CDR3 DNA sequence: TGTGCCAGCAGGAGGGTTTTCCCCTCCTACGAGCAGTACTTC. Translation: CASRRVFPSYEQYF.

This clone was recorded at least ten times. This CDR3 is CASSLLGQNNSPLHF. CDR3 nucleotide sequence: TGTGCCAGCAGCTTACTTGGGCAAAATAATTCACCCCTCCACTTT. The chain carries TRBV11-1 and TRBJ1-6; D not resolved. Germline CDR1 is SGHAT and CDR2 is FQDESV (reference sequence). The CDR3 length is 15 residues. V lost 2 bases, J lost 5 bases, and 10 bases lay in between.

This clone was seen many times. CDR3 sequence: CASSRRQRGDTEAFF. The CDR3 DNA reads as TGTGCCAGCAGTCGCCGACAGAGAGGCGACACTGAAGCTTTCTTT. The genes are TRBV6-5 and TRBJ1-1; D might be TRBD1 (5 bases). CDR1 MNHEY and CDR2 SVGAGI come from the germline V gene. The CDR3 has 15 amino acids. The V end was cut by 5 bases, the J end by 3 bases, with 16 bases between.

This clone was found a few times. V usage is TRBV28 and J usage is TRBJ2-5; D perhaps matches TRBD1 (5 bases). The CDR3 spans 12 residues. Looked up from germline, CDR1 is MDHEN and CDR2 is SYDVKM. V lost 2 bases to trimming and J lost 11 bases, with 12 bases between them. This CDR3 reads CASSLKSKGQYF. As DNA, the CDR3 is TGTGCCAGCAGTTTAAAAAGTAAGGGGCAGTACTTC. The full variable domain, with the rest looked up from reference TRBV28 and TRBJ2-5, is DVKVTQSSRYLVKRTGEKVFLECVQDMDHENMFWYRQDPGLGLRLIYFSYDVKMKEKGDIPEGYSVSREKKERFSLILESASTNQTSMYLCASSLKSKGQYFGPGTRLLVL.

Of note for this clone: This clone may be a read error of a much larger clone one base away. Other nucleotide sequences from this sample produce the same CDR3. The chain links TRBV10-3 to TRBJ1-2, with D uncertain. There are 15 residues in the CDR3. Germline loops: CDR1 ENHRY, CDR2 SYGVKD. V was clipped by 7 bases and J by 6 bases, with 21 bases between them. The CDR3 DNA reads TGTGCCATCAAAGCGGAGATCCCGGATCGGAATGGCTACACCTTC. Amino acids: CAIKAEIPDRNGYTF.

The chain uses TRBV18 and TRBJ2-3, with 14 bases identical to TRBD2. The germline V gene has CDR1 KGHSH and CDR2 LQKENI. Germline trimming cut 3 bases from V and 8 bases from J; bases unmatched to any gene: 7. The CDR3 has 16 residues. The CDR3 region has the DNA TGTGCCAGCTCACCGACTAGCGGGGGGGCCCGTGGTACGCAGTATTTT. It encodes CASSPTSGGARGTQYF.

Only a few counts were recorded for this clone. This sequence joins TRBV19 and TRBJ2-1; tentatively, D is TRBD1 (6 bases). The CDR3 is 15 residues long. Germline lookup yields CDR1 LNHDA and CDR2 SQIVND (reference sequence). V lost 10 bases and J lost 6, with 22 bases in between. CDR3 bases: TGTGCCACCCAATACTCAGGGGCTGTGTTCAATGAGCAGTTCTTC. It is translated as CATQYSGAVFNEQFF.

CDR3 protein: CAIVNRTSGGPSAYEQYF. The DNA for the CDR3 is TGCGCCATCGTAAATCGGACTAGCGGGGGTCCCTCGGCCTACGAGCAGTACTTC. The chain carries TRBV5-1 and TRBJ2-5, with 13 positions matching TRBD2. The end of the DNA fits TRBJ2-7 better, so the J call may be wrong. The germline gives CDR1 SGHRS, CDR2 YFSETQ. This CDR3 has 18 residues.

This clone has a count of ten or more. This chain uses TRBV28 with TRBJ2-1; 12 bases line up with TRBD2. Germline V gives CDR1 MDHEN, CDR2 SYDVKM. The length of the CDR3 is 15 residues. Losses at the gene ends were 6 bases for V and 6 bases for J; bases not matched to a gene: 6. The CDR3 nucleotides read TGTGCCAGCAGCCGACTAGCGGGGGTACTCAATGAGCAGTTCTTC. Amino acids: CASSRLAGVLNEQFF.

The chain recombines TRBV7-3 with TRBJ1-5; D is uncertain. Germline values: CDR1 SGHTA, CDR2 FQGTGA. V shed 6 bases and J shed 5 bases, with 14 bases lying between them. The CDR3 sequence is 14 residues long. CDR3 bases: TGTGCCAGCAGACCGACGGGAAATGATCAGCCCCAGCATTTT. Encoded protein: CASRPTGNDQPQHF.

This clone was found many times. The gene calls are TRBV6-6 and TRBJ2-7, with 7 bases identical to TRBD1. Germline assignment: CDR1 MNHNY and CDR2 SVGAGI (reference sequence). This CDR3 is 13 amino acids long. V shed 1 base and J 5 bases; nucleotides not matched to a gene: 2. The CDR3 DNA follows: TGTGCCAGCAGTTACTTGACAGGGAACGAGCAGTACTTC. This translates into CASSYLTGNEQYF.

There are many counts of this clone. The CDR3 protein is CASRAGTGGTGELFF. CDR3 sequence (DNA): TGCGCCAGCAGGGCCGGGACAGGGGGAACCGGGGAGCTGTTTTTT. This chain joins TRBV5-1 and TRBJ2-2; 11 bases fit TRBD1. CDR1 and CDR2 from the germline V gene are SGHRS and YFSETQ. The junction had 5 bases not matched to a gene; V was cut back by 5 bases and J by 5 bases. The CDR3 length is 15 residues.